This entry features one T cell receptor beta chain sequence. This sample was included in a study of blood T cells in healthy people across ages. Whole-study context: Through template switching, about one barcoded beta molecule was captured per two T cells, as measured in model experiments.

Germline loops: CDR1 SEHNR, CDR2 FQNEAQ (reference sequence). The V segment lost 3 bases and the J segment 0 bases; nucleotides outside the gene matches: 10. There are 19 residues in the CDR3. PCR was performed a second time for about 7 to 12 cycles using a sample-barcoded 5' primer and a J-beta primer mix. Each CDR3 protein gets one entry after TCRdb re-called the 5' RACE reads with MiXCR. The table lists roughly 1 million distinct CDR3 sequences, 20% to 25% of them singletons, with around 0.75% in the top ten. These same records also appear under a second study, on T cells of mothers and their children. This second study says: Samples came from a few healthy Caucasian mothers and their six children. Over 10 million reads per mother and around 3.2 million per child were obtained.

The sequencing sample was made of blood. The chain joins TRBV7-9 to TRBJ2-1; 11 bases map to TRBD2. The sequence came from a girl aged 2-9 years in good health. The CDR3 DNA is TGTGCCAGCAGCTTTCTGGACTCTAGCGGGGGGCTCTCCTACAATGAGCAGTTCTTC. Translating it yields CASSFLDSSGGLSYNEQFF.